What follows is one T cell receptor beta chain and its context. Its cognate antigen is unknown. Every isolated RNA sample was fully reverse transcribed, so sequencing captured expressed TCRB transcripts. Measured with immunoSEQ multiplex PCR; TCRdb has only the in-frame clones, and not every one. Here the sample spans about 410,000 clones, approximately 13% being singletons. This entry belongs to a study of beta chain features in type 1 diabetes. For the study at large: Over all samples combined, 107,917,701 sorted cells were examined.

General observations from the study: HLA influence on TCRB rearrangement stayed unresolved here. People with Type 1 diabetes carried modestly yet significantly shorter TCRB CDR3s in all four CD4+ subsets.

Germline V gene lookup returns CDR1 SGHTA and CDR2 FQGNSA. The V gene end was trimmed by 5 bases and the J gene end by 5 bases; junction bases not matched to a gene: 16. This CDR3 is 17 amino acids long. The chain recombines TRBV7-2 with TRBJ2-7; 9 nucleotides align to TRBD1. The receptor was derived from a man between 25 and 39 years old in good health. The sequencing sample was made of naive CD4+ T cells from blood. The CDR3 DNA is TGTGCCAGCAGCCCACGCTATCCCGGGACAGGGAGAGACGAGCAGTACTTC. Its translation: CASSPRYPGTGRDEQYF.